This entry lists 4 T cell receptor beta chains sequenced from one sample in a study of human T cells and chemical hapten exposure. The time point was: patch test 1, 2 weeks after DPC sensitization. Regarding treatment: therapeutic diphenylcyclopropenone sensitization with weekly scalp DPC. TCRdb reprocessed the RACE reads with MiXCR, giving one entry per CDR3 protein. The sample has 340,000 or so distinct CDR3 sequences, around 6.9% seen once. Sequenced here: whole blood, sampled in connection with sensitization to the hapten diphenylcyclopropenone (DPC). These receptors originate from a woman between 18 and 29 years old with alopecia areata. Some clones in this sample may be carry-over from other donors' samples.

The sample holds many counts of this clonotype. The chain recombines TRBV7-9 with TRBJ1-1; maybe TRBD1 (5 bases). V shed 5 bases and J shed 8 bases, with 12 bases lying between them. Per the germline V gene, CDR1 is SEHNR and CDR2 is FQNEAQ (reference sequence). The CDR3 sequence is 12 residues long. The CDR3 reads CASSPTGVEAFF. The CDR3 coding sequence is TGTGCCAGCAGCCCAACGGGGGTGGAAGCTTTCTTT.

This clonotype was detected only a few times. The chain joins TRBV7-2 to TRBJ2-3, with 9 positions matching TRBD2. V lost 5 bases and J lost 4; bases outside the gene matches: 10. Germline V gene sequence: CDR1 SGHTA, CDR2 FQGNSA. This CDR3 spans 16 amino acids. The CDR3 region is CASSSSGGGAADTQYF. The CDR3 nucleotides read TGTGCCAGCAGCAGCAGCGGCGGGGGGGCCGCAGATACGCAGTATTTT.

This clonotype has a handful of counts. This chain links TRBV20-1 with TRBJ1-2, with D unclear. The CDR3 is 12 amino acids. Germline-derived CDR1 and CDR2 are DFQATT and SNEGSKA (reference sequence). V was shortened by 5 bases and J by 0 bases, with 7 bases between the two germline ends. CDR3 sequence (DNA): TGCAGTGCTGCCCATACTAACTATGGCTACACCTTC. This translates into CSAAHTNYGYTF.

This clonotype came up many times. The V gene is TRBV28, the J gene TRBJ2-7; D might be TRBD1 (5 bases). The CDR3 runs 12 residues. Trimming removed 3 bases from V and 12 bases from J, with 15 bases in between. The germline V gene encodes CDR1 MDHEN and CDR2 SYDVKM. CDR3 amino acids: CASSFLRGIGYF. In nucleotides, the CDR3 is TGTGCCAGCAGTTTCTTAAGGGGCATTGGGTACTTC.